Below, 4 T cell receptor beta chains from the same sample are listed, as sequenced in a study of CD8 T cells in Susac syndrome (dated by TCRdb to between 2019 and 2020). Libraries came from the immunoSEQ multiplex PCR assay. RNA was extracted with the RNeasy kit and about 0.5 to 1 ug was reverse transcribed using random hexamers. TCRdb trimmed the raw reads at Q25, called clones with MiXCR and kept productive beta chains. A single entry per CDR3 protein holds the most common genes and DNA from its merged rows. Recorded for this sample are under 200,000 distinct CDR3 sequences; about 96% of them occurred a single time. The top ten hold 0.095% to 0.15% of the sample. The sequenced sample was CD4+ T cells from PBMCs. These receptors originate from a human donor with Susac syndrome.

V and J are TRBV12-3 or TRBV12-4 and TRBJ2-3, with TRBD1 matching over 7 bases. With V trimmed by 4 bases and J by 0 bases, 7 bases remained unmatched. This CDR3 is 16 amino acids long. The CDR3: CASSSSDRPSTDTQYF. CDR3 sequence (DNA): TGTGCCAGCAGTTCCTCGGACAGGCCTAGCACAGATACGCAGTATTTT.

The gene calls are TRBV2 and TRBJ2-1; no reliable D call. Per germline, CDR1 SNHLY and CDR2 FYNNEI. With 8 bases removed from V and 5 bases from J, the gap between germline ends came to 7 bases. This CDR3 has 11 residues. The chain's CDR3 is CASGRNNEQFF. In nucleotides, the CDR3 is TGTGCCAGCGGCCGCAACAATGAGCAGTTCTTC.

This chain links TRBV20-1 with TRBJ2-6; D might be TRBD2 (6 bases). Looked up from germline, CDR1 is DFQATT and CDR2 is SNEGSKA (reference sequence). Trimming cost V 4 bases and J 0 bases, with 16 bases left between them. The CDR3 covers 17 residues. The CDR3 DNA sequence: TGCAGTGCTACGAAGGGAGGCTTAAACTCTGGGGCCAACGTCCTGACTTTC. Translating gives CSATKGGLNSGANVLTF.

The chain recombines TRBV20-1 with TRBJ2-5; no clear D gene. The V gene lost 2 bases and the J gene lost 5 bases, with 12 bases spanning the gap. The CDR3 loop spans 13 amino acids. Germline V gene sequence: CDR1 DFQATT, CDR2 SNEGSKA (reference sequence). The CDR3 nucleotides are TGCAGTGCTAGACGGTGGGGTATGGAGACCCAGTACTTC. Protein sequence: CSARRWGMETQYF.